These 27 T cell receptor beta chains share one sample of origin, sequenced in a study of shared clonotypes between healthy human individuals. Libraries were prepared by immunoSEQ multiplex PCR; TCRdb keeps only in-frame clonotypes and omits some of them. This table has some 1,100,000 clones, approximately 78% appearing once. Sequenced input: memory CD4+ T cells from PBMCs. The subset: CD45RA-negative fraction. Receptors were obtained from a man younger than 35 in good health. Some clones in this sample may be carry-over from other donors' samples.

The CDR3 DNA reads as TGCGCCAGCAGCCAAGAAGTGGGGGGTTGGACCGGCCAAGAGACCCAGTACTTC. It specifies CASSQEVGGWTGQETQYF. The gene calls are TRBV4-1 and TRBJ2-5, with D tentatively TRBD2 (6 bases). The CDR3 length is 18 residues. From germline, CDR1 is MGHRA and CDR2 YSYEKL. Trimming took off 0 bases at V and 1 base at J, with 18 bases between the two ends.

The chain carries TRBV28 and TRBJ1-6; D not resolved. In germline, CDR1 is MDHEN, CDR2 SYDVKM. The V end lost 10 bases, the J end lost 0 bases, and 7 bases lay between the germline ends. The CDR3 loop spans 13 amino acids. The CDR3 loop reads CATWTSYNSPLHF. DNA of the CDR3: TGTGCCACCTGGACCTCCTATAATTCACCCCTCCACTTT.

Comment on this clone: This sample includes further DNA sequences coding for the same CDR3. The rearrangement links TRBV2 to TRBJ1-5, with TRBD1 matching 7 bases. The length of the CDR3 is 13 residues. Germline V gene lookup returns CDR1 SNHLY and CDR2 FYNNEI. Unmatched junction bases numbered 2, after V lost 4 bases and J lost 5 bases. This chain's CDR3 is CASSAQGDQPQHF. The CDR3, as DNA: TGTGCCAGCAGTGCCCAGGGGGATCAGCCCCAGCATTTT.

The chain carries TRBV30 and TRBJ2-7; TRBD1 agrees at 7 bases. Germline CDR1 and CDR2: GTSNPN and SVGIG (reference sequence). Trimming at V came to 8 bases and at J to 1 base, leaving 8 bases not matched to a gene. There are 13 residues in the CDR3. The CDR3 DNA follows: TGTGCCCAAAACAGGGGAAGTTCCTACGAGCAGTACTTC. Its translation: CAQNRGSSYEQYF.

V gene TRBV5-1 combines with J gene TRBJ2-1; D gene ambiguous. The germline gives CDR1 SGHRS, CDR2 YFSETQ. Trimming pared 5 bases from V and 8 bases from J, leaving 11 bases between. The CDR3 has 12 amino acids. CDR3 loop: CASRVESYEQFF. The CDR3 region has the DNA TGCGCCAGCAGGGTAGAGTCCTATGAGCAGTTCTTC.

The rearrangement links TRBV5-1 to TRBJ2-1; the D gene is possibly TRBD1 (5 bases). The CDR3 has 13 residues. Germline values: CDR1 SGHRS, CDR2 YFSETQ. The V and J ends lost 5 bases and 3 bases respectively, with 9 bases between them. DNA for the CDR3: TGCGCCAGCAGATGGGGCAGCTACAATGAGCAGTTCTTC. Encoded protein: CASRWGSYNEQFF. Supplemented by reference TRBV5-1 and TRBJ2-1, the full variable domain reads KAGVTQTPRYLIKTRGQQVTLSCSPISGHRSVSWYQQTPGQGLQFLFEYFSETQRNKGNFPGRFSGRQFSNSRSEMNVSTLELGDSALYLCASRWGSYNEQFFGPGTRLTVL.

V is TRBV29-1 and J is TRBJ1-3; 7 bases align to TRBD1. Germline V gene sequence: CDR1 SQVTM, CDR2 ANQGSEA. V dropped 6 bases and J dropped 8; count of bases not matched to a gene: 10. The CDR3 covers 13 residues. The CDR3 region is CSVDVGQGDTIYF. DNA for the CDR3: TGCAGCGTGGATGTAGGGCAGGGGGACACCATATATTTT. Combining the CDR3 with reference TRBV29-1 and TRBJ1-3 gives the whole variable domain SAVISQKPSRDICQRGTSLTIQCQVDSQVTMMFWYRQQPGQSLTLIATANQGSEATYESGFVIDKFPISRPNLTFSTLTVSNMSPEDSSIYLCSVDVGQGDTIYFGEGSWLTVV.

The CDR3 reads CATLDYFGPNEQFF. CDR3 nucleotide sequence: TGTGCCACCTTAGACTACTTCGGCCCGAATGAGCAGTTCTTC. V usage is TRBV19 and J usage is TRBJ2-1, with D possibly matching TRBD2 (5 bases). The CDR3 extends over 14 amino acids. Per the germline V gene, CDR1 is LNHDA and CDR2 is SQIVND (reference sequence). V lost 10 bases, J lost 7 bases, and 20 bases lay in between.

The rearrangement links TRBV6-4 to TRBJ2-7, with 12 bases that match TRBD2. The CDR3 length is 15 residues. V gave up 6 bases and J gave up 2 bases; unmatched junction bases: 5. Per germline, CDR1 MRHNA and CDR2 SNTAGT. The CDR3 sequence: CASSPGLAGAYEQYF. The CDR3 bases are TGTGCCAGCAGCCCGGGACTAGCGGGCGCCTACGAGCAGTACTTC.

This clone was observed once. This chain links TRBV2 with TRBJ2-5, with D hard to call. The CDR3 loop spans 16 amino acids. V lost 4 bases, J lost 0 bases, and 15 bases lay in between. CDR1 and CDR2 (germline): SNHLY, FYNNEI. As DNA, the CDR3 is TGTGCCAGCAGTGTTTTGGCAGGACGAGACCAAGAGACCCAGTACTTC. Its protein is CASSVLAGRDQETQYF.

CDR3 bases: TGTGCCAGCAGTGAAGGGACTAGCGGAAACATTCAGTACTTC. Its protein is CASSEGTSGNIQYF. V and J are TRBV6-1 and TRBJ2-4; 10 positions match TRBD2. CDR1 and CDR2 (germline): MNHNS, SASEGT. V shed 1 base and J 6 bases; nucleotides not matched to a gene: 0. This CDR3 contains 14 residues.

Details on this clone: One junction end disagrees with the germline gene, perhaps due to a read error. CDR3 DNA sequence: TGTGCCAGCAGGACCTTAATGGAACCCGGGACTCCTGGGAACTTC. Translating it yields CASRTLMEPGTPGNF. This chain links TRBV2 with TRBJ2-4, with a possible D match to TRBD2 (6 bases). Germline V gene data show CDR1 as SNHLY and CDR2 as FYNNEI. The CDR3 length is 15 residues.

The chain links TRBV20-1 to TRBJ2-1; the D is unclear. This CDR3 comprises 10 residues. CDR1 DFQATT and CDR2 SNEGSKA come from the germline V gene (reference sequence). V lost 7 bases to trimming and J lost 6 bases, with 7 bases between them. This CDR3 reads CSGLGNEQFF. In DNA form, the CDR3 reads TGCAGTGGTTTGGGCAATGAGCAGTTCTTC.

This chain joins TRBV5-1 and TRBJ2-7, with 7 bases matching TRBD1. V trimming: 2 bases; J trimming: 2 bases; junction bases outside the gene matches: 7. Germline CDR1 SGHRS, CDR2 YFSETQ. CDR3 size: 15 residues. The CDR3 bases are TGCGCCAGCAGCTTATTACCGGGGACAGCCTACGAGCAGTACTTC. Protein: CASSLLPGTAYEQYF.

The J gene is TRBJ2-1, the V gene TRBV18, with D perhaps TRBD2 (6 bases). Per germline, CDR1 KGHSH and CDR2 LQKENI. Trimming took off 0 bases at V and 7 bases at J, with 19 bases between the two ends. The CDR3 sequence is 17 residues long. The CDR3 DNA is TGTGCCAGCTCACCACCTCTTCGGGGGTTCACTTGGAATGAGCAGTTCTTC. Its protein product is CASSPPLRGFTWNEQFF.

This clone showed up just once. Since a much larger clone is just one base distant, this may be a read error. In the same sample, other DNA sequences code for this CDR3. The chain employs TRBV9 and TRBJ2-3; D tentatively fits TRBD1 or TRBD2 (5 bases each). The CDR3 consists of 15 residues. Germline V CDR1 and CDR2: SGDLS, YYNGEE. The CDR3 spells CASSVSSGLGTPSDF. The DNA of the CDR3 is TGTGCCAGCAGCGTATCTTCGGGGTTGGGGACGCCGAGTGATTTT.

The chain links TRBV29-1 to TRBJ2-1; D is ambiguous. The CDR3 has 11 amino acids. V was cut by 2 bases and J by 15 bases, with 14 bases left in between. The germline CDR1 and CDR2 sequences are SQVTM and ANQGSEA. CDR3 nucleotide sequence: TGCAGCGTTGAAAGGAGTATGAGTGCGTTCTTC. Protein sequence: CSVERSMSAFF.

This sequence joins TRBV9 and TRBJ2-2; D is undetermined. The CDR3 loop spans 13 amino acids. Trimming removed 1 base at V and 7 bases at J, with 8 bases between. The germline V gene has CDR1 SGDLS and CDR2 YYNGEE. This CDR3 reads CASSVSGIGELFF. CDR3 nucleotide sequence: TGTGCCAGCAGCGTATCTGGGATCGGGGAGCTGTTTTTT.

The chain links TRBV4-3 to TRBJ1-1, with a weak D call TRBD1 (5 bases). The CDR3 has 17 amino acids. The ends were cut back, 1 base at V and 2 bases at J, with 17 bases in the middle. Germline CDR1 LGHNA, CDR2 YSLEER. CDR3 region: CASSQAVGRGKNTEAFF. The DNA for the CDR3 is TGCGCCAGCAGCCAAGCGGTGGGGAGGGGTAAAAACACTGAAGCTTTCTTT.

The chain combines TRBV19 with TRBJ1-5; D uncertain. The CDR3 is made up of 16 amino acids. Germline lookup yields CDR1 LNHDA and CDR2 SQIVND (reference sequence). V gave up 2 bases and J gave up 0 bases, with 11 bases separating them. The CDR3 loop is CASSIFGQDSNQPQHF. DNA for the CDR3: TGTGCCAGTAGTATATTTGGGCAGGATAGCAATCAGCCCCAGCATTTT.

CDR3 loop: CASSSVPQGRNTGELFF. DNA of the CDR3: TGTGCCAGCAGCTCAGTACCGCAGGGCCGGAACACCGGGGAGCTGTTTTTT. The chain recombines TRBV5-6 with TRBJ2-2; perhaps TRBD1 as D (5 bases). The CDR3 extends over 17 amino acids. V was trimmed by 3 bases and J by 1 base, leaving 16 bases between them. CDR1 and CDR2 from the germline V gene are SGHDT and YYEEEE.

This clone was recorded only once. The CDR3 is CASRDSFYGEQYF. The CDR3 DNA follows: TGCGCCAGCAGGGACAGTTTTTACGGGGAGCAGTACTTC. The chain links TRBV10-2 to TRBJ2-7; perhaps TRBD1 as D (6 bases). Trimming left V 6 bases short and J 7 bases short, with 16 bases between. There are 13 residues in the CDR3. Looked up from germline, CDR1 is WSHSY and CDR2 is SAAADI.

This clone was counted only a few times. The chain couples TRBV10-3 to TRBJ2-5; D perhaps matches TRBD2 (5 bases). CDR1 ENHRY and CDR2 SYGVKD come from the germline V gene. This CDR3 has 14 residues. Trimming stripped 6 bases from V and 5 bases from J, with 16 bases between. CDR3 amino acids: CAIRVFFGEETQYF. The CDR3 nucleotides are TGTGCCATCAGGGTTTTTTTCGGGGAGGAGACCCAGTACTTC.

The chain combines TRBV30 with TRBJ2-2, with D unclear. Trimming cost V 5 bases and J 7 bases, with 14 bases left between them. This CDR3 spans 13 amino acids. The germline V gene has CDR1 GTSNPN and CDR2 SVGIG (reference sequence). CDR3 bases: TGTGCCTGGGCAGAGTACTCCTTCGGGGAGCTGTTTTTT. Its protein is CAWAEYSFGELFF.

This CDR3 is CAWSISADTQYF. The CDR3 region has the DNA TGTGCCTGGAGTATTAGCGCGGATACGCAGTATTTT. This sequence joins TRBV30 and TRBJ2-3; the D gene is possibly TRBD2 (5 bases). Germline V gives CDR1 GTSNPN, CDR2 SVGIG (reference sequence). Trimming shortened V by 2 bases and J by 6 bases, and 9 bases separated the two germline ends. The CDR3 is made up of 12 amino acids.

A remark on this clone: It may be a read error: a sequence one base away is much more abundant. At the DNA level, this CDR3 is encoded by other sequences in the same sample as well. CDR3 DNA: TGTGCCAGCAGCCCAGGGGGGAGCACCGGGGAGCTGTTTTTT. Its protein product is CASSPGGSTGELFF. The J gene is TRBJ2-2, the V gene TRBV7-3, with D perhaps matching TRBD1 (7 bases). Trimming shortened V by 5 bases and J by 4 bases, and 11 bases separated the two germline ends. The CDR3 totals 14 residues. Per the germline V gene, CDR1 is SGHTA and CDR2 is FQGTGA.

This clone has ten or more counts. This rearrangement joins TRBV4-1 to TRBJ1-5; 7 bases are a match to TRBD1. The CDR3 consists of 15 residues. V lost 2 bases and J lost 1; bases outside the gene matches: 2. In germline, CDR1 is MGHRA, CDR2 YSYEKL. The DNA for the CDR3 is TGCGCCAGCAGCCAACCAGGGGGGAGCAATCAGCCCCAGCATTTT. Translating it yields CASSQPGGSNQPQHF.